These 28 T cell receptor beta chains were all obtained from the same sample, sequenced in a study of vaccination and CD4 T cells after COVID-19. The Oncomine TCR Beta short-read assay was applied to DNA of cultured CD4+ T cells. TCRdb reprocessed the PCR reads with MiXCR, giving one entry per CDR3 protein. The sample records more than 15,000 distinct CDR3 sequences, around 50% being singletons. These receptors have no identified antigens. Time point defined: late sampling 161 to 241 days after vaccination in three convalescent patients. Indicated treatment: roughly ten-day PBMC culture with coronavirus spike peptide pools or control peptides (ViraFEST assay). The sample here was CD4+ T cells from blood, cultured in vitro, taken about 7 months after SARS-CoV-2 vaccination. These receptor sequences come from a human donor who had recovered from COVID-19.

In nucleotides, the CDR3 is TGTGCCAGCAGCTTCCAAGGGGAGAATTACAATGAGCAGTTCTTC. It codes for CASSFQGENYNEQFF. The chain is built from TRBV7-9 and TRBJ2-1; the D gene could be TRBD1 or TRBD2 (5 bases each). Germline V gene sequence: CDR1 SEHNR, CDR2 FQNEAQ (reference sequence). Trimming left V 3 bases short and J 4 bases short, with 13 bases between. This CDR3 is 15 amino acids long.

The table lists this clonotype with a few counts. The V and J genes are TRBV6-1 and TRBJ1-1, with unresolved D. Trimming took off 6 bases at V and 0 bases at J, with 11 bases between the two ends. Germline CDR1 and CDR2: MNHNS and SASEGT. The CDR3 has 14 amino acids. CDR3 DNA: TGTGCCAGCAGATGGGATCCAATGAACACTGAAGCTTTCTTT. It encodes CASRWDPMNTEAFF.

This clonotype has more than one count but fewer than ten. The rearrangement joins TRBV7-2 to TRBJ2-7, with a weak D call TRBD1 (6 bases). The germline CDR1 and CDR2 sequences are SGHTA and FQGNSA. The V and J ends lost 4 bases and 7 bases respectively, with 14 bases between them. This CDR3 is built from 13 residues. The CDR3 coding sequence is TGTGCCAGCAGCTCACAGGGCCAAGGAGAGCAGTACTTC. Translation gives CASSSQGQGEQYF.

The chain employs TRBV5-1 and TRBJ1-1; D is possibly TRBD1 (5 bases). The germline V gene has CDR1 SGHRS and CDR2 YFSETQ. Trimming removed 4 bases from V and 4 bases from J, with 14 bases in between. This CDR3 has 14 amino acids. This CDR3 is CASSTGPLSTEAFF. In DNA, the CDR3 is TGCGCCAGCAGCACGGGACCTTTGAGCACTGAAGCTTTCTTT.

This chain links TRBV5-1 with TRBJ2-3, with D possibly being TRBD1 (5 bases). Germline CDR1 and CDR2: SGHRS and YFSETQ. Trimming cost V 1 base and J 2 bases, with 8 bases left between them. This CDR3 contains 14 residues. The CDR3 bases are TGCGCCAGCAGCTTGATGGACATCACAGATACGCAGTATTTT. It yields the protein CASSLMDITDTQYF.

The chain is built from TRBV2 and TRBJ1-2, with 7 bases lining up with TRBD1. J gave up 5 bases and V 4 bases, and 13 bases lay outside the gene matches. Germline values: CDR1 SNHLY, CDR2 FYNNEI. The CDR3 consists of 16 residues. CDR3 sequence: CASSAEGASPTYGYTF. Written as DNA, the CDR3 is TGTGCCAGCAGTGCCGAGGGGGCTTCTCCTACTTATGGCTACACCTTC.

This clonotype occurred a few times. This chain uses TRBV20-1 with TRBJ2-3; D unresolved. This CDR3 comprises 11 residues. V was cut by 6 bases and J by 1 base, with 5 bases left in between. Germline V gene sequence: CDR1 DFQATT, CDR2 SNEGSKA (reference sequence). In DNA form, the CDR3 reads TGCAGTGCCTCCCGCACAGATACGCAGTATTTT. It encodes CSASRTDTQYF.

V gene TRBV19 combines with J gene TRBJ2-7, with TRBD1 as a possible D gene (6 bases). The CDR3 is 14 amino acids. V lost 2 bases to trimming and J lost 5 bases, with 13 bases between them. CDR1 is LNHDA and CDR2 is SQIVND in the germline V gene (reference sequence). CDR3 in amino acids: CASSISGAPNEQYF. In nucleotides, the CDR3 is TGTGCCAGTAGTATATCAGGGGCGCCCAACGAGCAGTACTTC.

The CDR3 DNA is TGTGCCAGCAGCCCGAGGTCCGGGCCGGACACTGAAGCTTTCTTT. Its translation: CASSPRSGPDTEAFF. The rearrangement uses TRBV11-3 and TRBJ1-1; D gene uncertain. Germline V lookup: CDR1 SGHNT, CDR2 YENEEA. This CDR3 spans 15 amino acids. Trimming took 5 bases from V and 3 from J, leaving 16 bases between them. The whole variable domain, filled in from reference TRBV11-3 and TRBJ1-1, reads EAGVVQSPRYKIIEKKQPVAFWCNPISGHNTLYWYLQNLGQGPELLIRYENEEAVDDSQLPKDRFSAERLKGVDSTLKIQPAELGDSAVYLCASSPRSGPDTEAFFGQGTRLTVV.

In this sample, this clonotype is medium-sized. V gene TRBV11-2 combines with J gene TRBJ2-5, with D tentatively TRBD1 or TRBD2 (5 bases each). Germline-derived CDR1 and CDR2 are SGHAT and FQNNGV. Trimming took 1 base from V and 0 from J, leaving 6 bases between them. The CDR3 is 14 amino acids. This CDR3 is CASSLGDHQETQYF. Written as DNA, the CDR3 is TGTGCCAGCAGCTTAGGGGACCACCAAGAGACCCAGTACTTC.

The chain is built from TRBV6-2 or TRBV6-3 and TRBJ2-3, with D perhaps being TRBD1 or TRBD2 (5 bases each). V lost 2 bases and J lost 0, with 24 bases in between. The CDR3 covers 20 residues. CDR1 and CDR2 (germline): MNHEY, SVGEGT. In nucleotides, the CDR3 is TGTGCCAGCAGTTACAGTGGCCGACAACCGGGACGAGGAAGCACAGATACGCAGTATTTT. Protein sequence: CASSYSGRQPGRGSTDTQYF.

With regard to this clonotype: The DNA is omitted, as the CDR3 cannot be located on it reliably, and the CDR3 follows TCRdb's listing. The chain has TRBV19 and TRBJ2-1; TRBD1 is the table's D call and was not checked against the DNA. With termini counted, the CDR3 has 11 amino acids. Germline CDR1 is LNHDA and CDR2 is SQIVND (reference sequence). This CDR3 reads CASTSAREQFF.

The table lists this clonotype with a few counts. The chain joins TRBV7-8 to TRBJ2-3, with D uncertain. Looked up from germline, CDR1 is SGHVS and CDR2 is FQNEAQ. The CDR3 runs to 15 residues. The ends were cut back, 2 bases at V and 2 bases at J, with 11 bases in the middle. The CDR3 is CASSLFASFTDTQYF. The CDR3 DNA follows: TGTGCCAGCAGCTTATTTGCATCATTCACAGATACGCAGTATTTT.

This clonotype has more than one count but fewer than ten. This chain uses TRBV21-1 with TRBJ1-5; the D segment call TRBD1 is taken from the table without a DNA check. TRBV21-1 has pseudogene status. This CDR3 contains 15 residues. DNA for the CDR3: TGTGCCAGCAGCAAAACAAGGGGTCCTAATCAGCCCCAGCATTTT. The encoded protein is CASSKTRGPNQPQHF.

This clonotype was counted only a few times. The genes are TRBV20-1 and TRBJ1-1, with a possible D match to TRBD1 (5 bases). Per germline, CDR1 DFQATT and CDR2 SNEGSKA (reference sequence). V shed 6 bases and J shed 1 base, with 6 bases lying between them. The CDR3 is 11 amino acids. CDR3 sequence reads: CSADRNTEAFF. CDR3 in DNA: TGCAGTGCCGACAGGAACACTGAAGCTTTCTTT.

The chain uses TRBV6-1 and TRBJ1-2; a weak D match, TRBD1 (6 bases). The CDR3 loop spans 14 amino acids. V was shortened by 10 bases and J by 4 bases, with 19 bases between the two germline ends. CDR1 and CDR2 from the germline V gene are MNHNS and SASEGT. CDR3 sequence: CATHTFAGAYGYTF. CDR3 coding DNA: TGTGCCACCCACACCTTCGCAGGGGCCTATGGCTACACCTTC.

This chain connects TRBV7-2 to TRBJ1-2; 7 bases map to TRBD1. Per germline, CDR1 SGHTA and CDR2 FQGNSA. The junction had 7 bases not matched to a gene; V was cut back by 5 bases and J by 4 bases. This CDR3 has 14 residues. CDR3: CASSPDRQSYGYTF. The CDR3 coding sequence is TGTGCCAGCAGCCCGGACAGGCAGTCCTATGGCTACACCTTC.

This chain links TRBV20-1 with TRBJ1-2; tentatively, D is TRBD1 (5 bases). The germline V gene has CDR1 DFQATT and CDR2 SNEGSKA (reference sequence). V lost 1 base to trimming and J lost 0 bases, with 9 bases between them. This CDR3 has 14 residues. The CDR3 region is CSARVRTPNYGYTF. The CDR3 DNA reads as TGCAGTGCTAGAGTGAGGACACCTAACTATGGCTACACCTTC.

The rearrangement uses TRBV11-3 and TRBJ2-7; D remains ambiguous. The CDR3 length is 16 residues. Germline CDR1 reads SGHNT; CDR2 reads YENEEA. V lost 0 bases and J 6 bases, leaving 18 bases between the germline ends. The CDR3 DNA sequence: TGTGCCAGCAGCTTAGAGACCAGTCTTTTAGGGTTCGAGCAGTACTTC. Its protein is CASSLETSLLGFEQYF.

This clonotype occurred a few times. V is TRBV6-5 and J is TRBJ1-2; unclear D gene. The CDR3 totals 13 residues. The germline V and J ends were trimmed by 0 bases and 7 bases, with 9 bases remaining between them. Germline V gene data show CDR1 as MNHEY and CDR2 as SVGAGI. CDR3 DNA: TGTGCCAGCAGTTACTCGATACTGGGTGGCTACACCTTC. Translating gives CASSYSILGGYTF.

This clonotype was found a few times. This chain links TRBV12-3 or TRBV12-4 with TRBJ1-6; D is undetermined. Trimming took off 3 bases at V and 7 bases at J, with 4 bases between the two ends. This CDR3 spans 12 amino acids. In DNA, the CDR3 is TGTGCCAGCAGTTTCCCAAATTCACCCCTCCACTTT. Amino acids: CASSFPNSPLHF.

A single count supports this clonotype. The chain couples TRBV6-1 to TRBJ2-2; possible D gene TRBD2, 6 bases. Germline CDR1 is MNHNS and CDR2 is SASEGT. This CDR3 has 15 residues. Trimming stripped 7 bases from V and 6 bases from J, with 18 bases between. CDR3 nucleotide sequence: TGTGCCAGCAAAAGGGACTTTACCTCTGCCGGGGAGCTGTTTTTT. The encoded protein is CASKRDFTSAGELFF.

The chain links TRBV5-4 to TRBJ2-1; TRBD2 agrees at 13 bases. The CDR3 covers 15 residues. From germline, CDR1 is SGHNT and CDR2 YYREEE (reference sequence). J was trimmed by 6 bases and V by 4 bases; bases with no gene match: 4. CDR3 bases: TGTGCCAGCAGCCTAACTAGCGGGGGGGCCAATGAGCAGTTCTTC. It translates to CASSLTSGGANEQFF.

This chain links TRBV20-1 with TRBJ1-6; TRBD1 might be the D (5 bases). V lost 3 bases and J 0 bases, leaving 6 bases between the germline ends. There are 14 residues in the CDR3. Per germline, CDR1 DFQATT and CDR2 SNEGSKA (reference sequence). CDR3 loop: CSARRGSYNSPLHF. CDR3 in DNA: TGCAGTGCTAGGAGGGGCTCCTATAATTCACCCCTCCACTTT.

This clonotype came up a few times. CDR3 DNA: TGTGCCAGCAGTGAAGCTAACGGTCAGCCCCAGCATTTT. It encodes CASSEANGQPQHF. The chain employs TRBV6-1 and TRBJ1-5; D is unclear. The CDR3 loop spans 13 amino acids. V was trimmed by 0 bases and J by 6 bases, leaving 6 bases between them. Germline loops: CDR1 MNHNS, CDR2 SASEGT.

The chain joins TRBV7-2 to TRBJ2-3; D perhaps matches TRBD2 (6 bases). V was pared by 5 bases and J by 10 bases, with 16 bases between. CDR1 and CDR2 (germline): SGHTA, FQGNSA. The CDR3 extends over 13 amino acids. CDR3: CASSLSRDSSQYF. The CDR3 DNA reads as TGTGCCAGCAGCCTATCACGGGACTCTTCGCAGTATTTT.

CDR3 in DNA: TGTGCCAGCATGGGGACAGGAAACTATGGCTACACCTTC. Protein sequence: CASMGTGNYGYTF. The V call is TRBV2, the J call TRBJ1-2, with 8 bases fitting TRBD1. The CDR3 covers 13 residues. From germline, CDR1 is SNHLY and CDR2 FYNNEI. V shed 7 bases, J shed 2 bases, and the junction held 3 bases outside the gene matches. The variable domain in full, completed from reference TRBV2 and TRBJ1-2, reads EPEVTQTPSHQVTQMGQEVILRCVPISNHLYFYWYRQILGQKVEFLVSFYNNEISEKSEIFDDQFSVERPDGSNFTLKIRSTKLEDSAMYFCASMGTGNYGYTFGSGTRLTVV.

The J gene is TRBJ2-5, the V gene TRBV5-1; D unresolved. Germline CDR1 SGHRS, CDR2 YFSETQ. V was clipped by 5 bases and J by 2 bases, with 13 bases between them. CDR3 size: 14 residues. The CDR3 DNA sequence: TGCGCCAGCAGTCACCCGGGCTCTCAAGAGACCCAGTACTTC. It is translated as CASSHPGSQETQYF.